These 29 T cell receptor beta chains came from one sample sequenced in a study of T cell responses to AZD1222 COVID-19 vaccine. TCRdb's table, derived via immunoSEQ multiplex PCR, lists solely in-frame clones and lacks some. The profile shows more than 95,000 clones, roughly 91% of them singletons. The sample was peripheral blood, taken on day 0 of AZD1222 vaccination. The receptors shown here come from an adult in good health.

The chain joins TRBV18 to TRBJ1-1; D gene unclear. The CDR3 contains 13 residues. From germline, CDR1 is KGHSH and CDR2 LQKENI. Trimming cost V 4 bases and J 2 bases, with 8 bases left between them. CDR3 protein: CASSRTDNTEAFF. The CDR3 DNA is TGTGCCAGCTCACGTACAGATAACACTGAAGCTTTCTTT.

The V call is TRBV7-2, the J call TRBJ2-1; weak D call: TRBD2 (5 bases). CDR1 is SGHTA, CDR2 FQGNSA, per germline. This CDR3 is built from 14 residues. Trimming cost V 1 base and J 10 bases, with 14 bases left between them. In DNA, the CDR3 is TGTGCCAGCAGCTTAGGGTGGCCGACTAAGGAGCAGTTCTTC. It yields the protein CASSLGWPTKEQFF.

The chain uses TRBV10-1 and TRBJ2-2; possible D gene TRBD2, 6 bases. V lost 5 bases and J 4 bases, leaving 8 bases between the germline ends. CDR1 WNHNN and CDR2 SYGVQD come from the germline V gene (reference sequence). There are 13 residues in the CDR3. The CDR3 DNA reads TGCGCCAGCAGTAGGGACTTCACCGGGGAGCTGTTTTTT. Translated, it gives CASSRDFTGELFF.

This chain uses TRBV27 with TRBJ1-1; 7 nucleotides align to TRBD1. Germline CDR1 is MNHEY and CDR2 is SMNVEV (reference sequence). The junction had 14 bases not matched to a gene; V was cut back by 3 bases and J by 1 base. There are 18 residues in the CDR3. This CDR3 is CASSFSSGTAEGNTEAFF. The CDR3 DNA is TGTGCCAGCAGTTTTTCCTCCGGGACAGCCGAGGGGAACACTGAAGCTTTCTTT.

A remark on this clone: The same CDR3 is also encoded by other DNA sequences in this sample. J is TRBJ2-3 and V is TRBV7-9; D is possibly TRBD2 (5 bases). In germline, CDR1 is SEHNR, CDR2 FQNEAQ (reference sequence). The ends were cut back, 1 base at V and 2 bases at J, with 7 bases in the middle. The CDR3 sequence is 14 residues long. CDR3 residues: CASSLGTSTDTQYF. The DNA of the CDR3 is TGTGCCAGCAGCTTAGGGACTTCCACAGATACGCAGTATTTT.

Details on this clone: A junction end diverges from the germline sequence, so it may reflect a read error. V gene TRBV5-4 combines with J gene TRBJ1-4; D remains unclear. This CDR3 is 14 amino acids long. CDR1 and CDR2 (germline): SGHNT, YYREEE (reference sequence). Written as DNA, the CDR3 is TGTGCCAGCAGTTTGGACGGGGTAAATGAAAAACTGTTTTTT. Translating gives CASSLDGVNEKLFF.

The chain recombines TRBV4-3 with TRBJ2-2; a weak D match, TRBD2 (5 bases). The V end lost 0 bases, the J end lost 1 base, and 9 bases lay between the germline ends. The CDR3 loop spans 16 amino acids. Germline V gives CDR1 LGHNA, CDR2 YSLEER. CDR3 coding DNA: TGCGCCAGCAGCCAAGATCCGGGAATGAACACCGGGGAGCTGTTTTTT. It codes for CASSQDPGMNTGELFF.

The gene calls are TRBV6-2 or TRBV6-3 and TRBJ1-5; 8 bases match TRBD1. Trimming took 2 bases from V and 7 from J; bases not matched to a gene: 1. Germline lookup yields CDR1 MNHEY and CDR2 SVGEGT. The CDR3 totals 13 residues. In DNA, the CDR3 is TGTGCCAGCAGTTACACAGGGGGGCAGCCCCAGCATTTT. Translation gives CASSYTGGQPQHF.

CDR3 bases: TGTGCCAGCAGCGGGGACCTATTTTCCTACAATGAGCAGTTCTTC. This codes for CASSGDLFSYNEQFF. The chain couples TRBV3-1 (or the pseudogene TRBV3-2) to TRBJ2-1; TRBD1 or TRBD2 may be the D gene (5 bases each). With 5 bases removed from V and 1 base from J, the gap between germline ends came to 12 bases. Germline V gene lookup returns CDR1 LGHDT and CDR2 YNNKEL (reference sequence). CDR3 length: 15 amino acids.

This clone was detected a few times. The CDR3 spells CASEEQETQYF. DNA of the CDR3: TGTGCCAGCGAAGAACAAGAGACCCAGTACTTC. The chain is built from TRBV6-5 and TRBJ2-5; D unclear. Trimming pared 8 bases from V and 2 bases from J, leaving 6 bases between. The CDR3 has 11 amino acids. CDR1 is MNHEY, CDR2 SVGAGI, per germline.

This clone was detected once. The V and J genes are TRBV6-1 and TRBJ2-7; D uncertain. V was pared by 0 bases and J by 7 bases, with 13 bases between. Germline assignment: CDR1 MNHNS and CDR2 SASEGT. This CDR3 region has 14 residues. This chain's CDR3 is CASSEAPSRAEQYF. CDR3 DNA sequence: TGTGCCAGCAGTGAAGCACCTTCCCGGGCTGAGCAGTACTTC.

The rearrangement links TRBV30 to TRBJ2-5, with 10 positions matching TRBD2. The CDR3 has 14 amino acids. Trimming at V came to 8 bases and at J to 1 base, leaving 7 bases not matched to a gene. Germline CDR1 reads GTSNPN; CDR2 reads SVGIG (reference sequence). CDR3 DNA sequence: TGTGCCGGGACTCCTAGCGGGGGCCAAGAGACCCAGTACTTC. It encodes CAGTPSGGQETQYF. The variable domain in full, completed from reference TRBV30 and TRBJ2-5, reads SQTIHQWPATLVQPVGSPLSLECTVEGTSNPNLYWYRQAAGRGLQLLFYSVGIGQISSEVPQNLSASRPQDRQFILSSKKLLLSDSGFYLCAGTPSGGQETQYFGPGTRLLVL.

The chain couples TRBV13 to TRBJ1-1; 7 bases agree with TRBD1. Germline values: CDR1 PRHDT, CDR2 FYEKMQ (reference sequence). Trimming cost V 4 bases and J 1 base; bases outside gene matches: 3. CDR3 size: 14 residues. The CDR3 protein is CASSWTGANTEAFF. CDR3 DNA sequence: TGTGCCAGCAGCTGGACAGGAGCGAACACTGAAGCTTTCTTT.

The chain is built from TRBV2 and TRBJ1-2, with a possible D match to TRBD1 (6 bases). The CDR3 sequence is 14 residues long. The V and J ends lost 7 bases and 2 bases respectively, with 14 bases between them. Germline loops: CDR1 SNHLY, CDR2 FYNNEI. In nucleotides, the CDR3 is TGTGCCAGCATTCAGGGGCCGCCCAACTATGGCTACACCTTC. Its protein product is CASIQGPPNYGYTF. The whole variable domain, remainder taken from reference TRBV2 and TRBJ1-2, is EPEVTQTPSHQVTQMGQEVILRCVPISNHLYFYWYRQILGQKVEFLVSFYNNEISEKSEIFDDQFSVERPDGSNFTLKIRSTKLEDSAMYFCASIQGPPNYGYTFGSGTRLTVV.

This rearrangement joins TRBV5-1 to TRBJ2-7, with a possible D match to TRBD2 (6 bases). The CDR3 consists of 14 residues. The V end was cut by 5 bases, the J end by 5 bases, with 17 bases between. Germline CDR1 reads SGHRS; CDR2 reads YFSETQ. CDR3 sequence (DNA): TGCGCCAGCAGGCAGCGGGCGCCGGGGGACGAGCAGTACTTC. Encoded protein: CASRQRAPGDEQYF.

This clone was seen just once. CDR3 loop: CAWSVGRYEQYF. For the CDR3, the DNA is TGTGCCTGGAGTGTAGGGCGATACGAGCAGTACTTC. The rearrangement joins TRBV30 to TRBJ2-7; no reliable D call. Germline CDR1 GTSNPN, CDR2 SVGIG (reference sequence). CDR3 size: 12 residues. V gave up 0 bases and J gave up 4 bases, with 7 bases separating them.

The chain couples TRBV29-1 to TRBJ1-2, with 9 bases fitting TRBD1. Trimming removed 1 base from V and 4 bases from J; junction bases left unmatched: 4. The CDR3 contains 14 residues. CDR1 SQVTM and CDR2 ANQGSEA come from the germline V gene. The CDR3 is CSVEGTGEIYGYTF. The CDR3, as DNA: TGCAGCGTTGAAGGGACAGGGGAGATCTATGGCTACACCTTC.

V is TRBV4-2 and J is TRBJ2-1, with TRBD2 matching over 15 bases. CDR1 is LGHNA, CDR2 YNFKEQ, per germline. Trimming removed 4 bases from V and 9 bases from J; junction bases left unmatched: 4. The CDR3 is 15 amino acids. CDR3 DNA: TGTGCCAGCAGCCCTGGACTAGCGGGAGGGGTTGAGCAGTTCTTC. Amino acid sequence: CASSPGLAGGVEQFF.

This chain connects TRBV3-1 (or the pseudogene TRBV3-2) to TRBJ2-7; TRBD2 matches at 7 bases. There are 17 residues in the CDR3. CDR1 is LGHDT and CDR2 is YNNKEL in the germline V gene (reference sequence). V lost 0 bases, J lost 3 bases, and 11 bases stayed unmatched. CDR3 in amino acids: CASSQDPAGRILYEQYF. CDR3 DNA sequence: TGTGCCAGCAGCCAAGACCCAGCCGGGAGGATCCTCTACGAGCAGTACTTC.

The V gene is TRBV11-3, the J gene TRBJ1-1; D call uncertain. The CDR3 has 13 amino acids. Trimming removed 0 bases at V and 4 bases at J, with 6 bases between. Germline CDR1 SGHNT, CDR2 YENEEA. The DNA of the CDR3 is TGTGCCAGCAGCTTAGACCGGGGCACTGAAGCTTTCTTT. It specifies CASSLDRGTEAFF.

The V call is TRBV18, the J call TRBJ2-3; TRBD2 matches at 14 bases. CDR1 KGHSH and CDR2 LQKENI come from the germline V gene. V gave up 2 bases and J gave up 5 bases; unmatched junction bases: 3. The CDR3 totals 16 residues. CDR3 region: CASSPGTSGSGDTQYF. CDR3 sequence (DNA): TGTGCCAGCTCACCAGGGACTAGCGGGAGTGGAGATACGCAGTATTTT. The whole variable domain, filled in from reference TRBV18 and TRBJ2-3, reads NAGVMQNPRHLVRRRGQEARLRCSPMKGHSHVYWYRQLPEEGLKFMVYLQKENIIDESGMPKERFSAEFPKEGPSILRIQQVVRGDSAAYFCASSPGTSGSGDTQYFGPGTRLTVL.

This chain joins TRBV9 and TRBJ1-1; no clear D gene. The CDR3 consists of 14 residues. Germline V lookup: CDR1 SGDLS, CDR2 YYNGEE. V was clipped by 0 bases and J by 6 bases, with 12 bases between them. This CDR3 reads CASSVGPRGSEAFF. The CDR3 coding sequence is TGTGCCAGCAGCGTAGGACCGAGAGGCTCTGAAGCTTTCTTT.

The chain recombines TRBV5-1 with TRBJ2-7; TRBD1 or TRBD2 may be the D gene (5 bases each). Trimming took off 4 bases at V and 7 bases at J, with 21 bases between the two ends. Germline V lookup: CDR1 SGHRS, CDR2 YFSETQ. The CDR3 loop spans 15 amino acids. CDR3 sequence: CASSPGTTEGREQYF. The CDR3, as DNA: TGCGCCAGCAGCCCCGGAACTACCGAGGGACGGGAGCAGTACTTC.

V usage is TRBV5-6 and J usage is TRBJ1-4; the match to TRBD1 covers 12 bases. The V segment lost 6 bases and the J segment 6 bases; nucleotides outside the gene matches: 9. The germline CDR1 and CDR2 sequences are SGHDT and YYEEEE. The CDR3 length is 16 residues. The CDR3 nucleotides read TGTGCCAGCACTTCCGGGACAGGGGGCGCGGATGAAAAACTGTTTTTT. Translation: CASTSGTGGADEKLFF. The variable domain in full, with the rest retrieved from reference TRBV5-6 and TRBJ1-4, is DAGVTQSPTHLIKTRGQQVTLRCSPKSGHDTVSWYQQALGQGPQFIFQYYEEEERQRGNFPDRFSGHQFPNYSSELNVNALLLGDSALYLCASTSGTGGADEKLFFGSGTQLSVL.

The rearrangement joins TRBV28 to TRBJ2-7, with D perhaps matching TRBD2 (6 bases). CDR1 and CDR2 from the germline V gene are MDHEN and SYDVKM. There are 13 residues in the CDR3. V shed 6 bases and J shed 1 base, with 10 bases lying between them. CDR3 in DNA: TGTGCCAGCAGCTACGGGACTTCCTACGAGCAGTACTTC. Its translation is CASSYGTSYEQYF.

The chain has TRBV7-9 and TRBJ2-3, with D possibly matching TRBD2 (5 bases). Germline CDR1 and CDR2: SEHNR and FQNEAQ (reference sequence). V gave up 3 bases and J gave up 2 bases, with 9 bases separating them. CDR3 length: 14 amino acids. CDR3 sequence reads: CASSLSGPTDTQYF. The CDR3 bases are TGTGCCAGCAGCTTGAGCGGACCCACAGATACGCAGTATTTT.

The V call is TRBV5-1, the J call TRBJ2-3; 7 positions agree with TRBD2. This CDR3 region has 12 residues. The germline V gene encodes CDR1 SGHRS and CDR2 YFSETQ. The trim removed 7 bases at V and 7 bases at J, leaving 6 bases unmatched. The CDR3 DNA is TGCGCCAGCCGGGGGGATCCGAATACGCAGTATTTT. Encoded protein: CASRGDPNTQYF.

V usage is TRBV3-1 (or the pseudogene TRBV3-2) and J usage is TRBJ1-1; tentatively, D is TRBD1 (5 bases). Trimming removed 1 base at V and 14 bases at J, with 14 bases between. Germline values: CDR1 LGHDT, CDR2 YNNKEL (reference sequence). The CDR3 totals 12 residues. The DNA of the CDR3 is TGTGCCAGCAGCCAAGGGGCCGCCTCAGGGTTCTTT. Its translation: CASSQGAASGFF.

The CDR3 region is CSASTAGFNEKLFF. CDR3 DNA: TGCAGTGCTAGTACGGCAGGCTTTAATGAAAAACTGTTTTTT. This sequence joins TRBV20-1 and TRBJ1-4; D is unclear. The V gene's germline CDR1 is DFQATT and CDR2 SNEGSKA (reference sequence). The CDR3 spans 14 residues. V lost 3 bases and J lost 4, with 12 bases in between.